These T cell receptor beta chains were read from a single sample in a study of tumor-infiltrating lymphocytes in primary liver carcinoma. Via MiXCR, TCRdb re-called the multiplex PCR reads, giving one row per CDR3 protein. The data show 150,000 to 200,000 distinct CDR3 sequences, about 61% seen once. Material: peripheral blood. Receptor source: a woman aged 55-69 years with primary liver carcinoma and hepatitis B virus infection. Both conserved end residues are part of each CDR3. Each record gives: clone size, D gene, V gene, CDR3 length, J gene, CDR3 DNA, CDR3 protein. The D gene is left open where the match is weak. Clone size is stated in some rows and not others, as once, few, many or a class when expanded.

once	TRBD2	TRBV6-5	17	TRBJ2-3	TGTGCCAGCAGTTACTCCCCGTTAGCGGGATACACAGATACGCAGTACTTT	CASSYSPLAGYTDTQYF
many	TRBD2	TRBV5-4	18	TRBJ2-5	TGTGCCAGCAGCTTGGGCACTGCGGGACTAGTCGACCAAGAGACCCAGTACTTC	CASSLGTAGLVDQETQYF
NA	NA	TRBV12-3/TRBV12-4	13	TRBJ1-1	TGTGCCAGCAGACTGCGACGGGAAAGTGAAGCTATCTTT	CASRLRRESEAIF
many	NA	TRBV4-1	15	TRBJ2-7	TGCGCCAGCAGCCAAGAATCCGGACGGACCTACGAGCAGTACTTC	CASSQESGRTYEQYF
NA	TRBD1	TRBV11-2	14	TRBJ2-7	TGTGCCAGCGGCTTGTGGGACAGCTCATACGAGCAGTACTTC	CASGLWDSSYEQYF
NA	NA	TRBV5-8	15	TRBJ1-2	TGTGCCAGCAGCTTGGGCGGAGGTCGGAACTATGGCTACACCTTC	CASSLGGGRNYGYTF
medium-sized	NA	TRBV11-2	11	TRBJ2-3	TGTGCCAGCAGCTCATTAGATACGCAGTATTTT	CASSSLDTQYF
NA	NA	TRBV5-1	19	TRBJ2-2	TGCGCCAGCAACCTCCTAATTTCGCGGGGGACAGGGAACACCGGGGAGCTGTTTTTT	CASNLLISRGTGNTGELFF
NA	TRBD2	TRBV6-1	20	TRBJ2-4	TGTGCCAGCAGTGAACTGGGACTAGTGGGAGGTCCTATAGCCAAAAACATTCAGTACTTC	CASSELGLVGGPIAKNIQYF
NA	TRBD1	TRBV7-8	15	TRBJ2-1	TGTGCCAACAGCTTAAGACAGGGGCGGTACAATGAGCAGTTCTTC	CANSLRQGRYNEQFF
NA	TRBD2	TRBV28	18	TRBJ2-3	TGTGCCAGCAGTTTACCGACTAGCGGGAGGGTTGGGGCAGATATGCAGTACTTT	CASSLPTSGRVGADMQYF
NA	NA	TRBV11-2	17	TRBJ2-6	TGTGCCAGCACACAGCCAACAGAGAACGCTGGGGCCAACGTCCTGACTTTC	CASTQPTENAGANVLTF
many	TRBD2	TRBV12-3/TRBV12-4	17	TRBJ2-3	TGTGCCAGCAGTCCCGAAAGGACTAGCGGGAGTGGGTATACGCAGTATTTT	CASSPERTSGSGYTQYF
NA	TRBD1	TRBV11-2	15	TRBJ1-1	TGTGCCGGCAGCTTATTCGTGACAGGGGGCACTAAAGCTTTCTTT	CAGSLFVTGGTKAFF
few	NA	TRBV11-2	19	TRBJ2-1	TGTACCAGCAGCAACCATCCCGTAGTCCGGGACTCGAGATATAATGAGCAGTTCTTC	CTSSNHPVVRDSRYNEQFF
NA	NA	TRBV11-2	16	TRBJ1-3	TGTGCCAGCAGCTTACTGATCACCACATCTGGAAACATCATATATTTT	CASSLLITTSGNIIYF
NA	TRBD1	TRBV11-2	16	TRBJ1-2	TGTACCAGCAGCTTAGGGAGACCGGGACAGGGGTATGGCTACACCTTC	CTSSLGRPGQGYGYTF
many	NA	TRBV30	14	TRBJ2-3	TGTGCCTGGATTAACAAAAATGGGGCAGGGGAAAGGTATTTT	CAWINKNGAGERYF
once	TRBD2	TRBV4-2	16	TRBJ2-3	TGTGCCAGCAGCCAAGATCAGGGACTAAACACAGATACCCAGTATTTT	CASSQDQGLNTDTQYF
many	NA	TRBV9	12	TRBJ1-6	TGTGCCAGCAGCGTCGATAATTCACCCCTCCACTTT	CASSVDNSPLHF
NA	TRBD1	TRBV29-1	12	TRBJ2-1	TGCAGCGCCGAACAGGGGTACAATGAGCAGTTCTTC	CSAEQGYNEQFF
few	TRBD1	TRBV11-2	16	TRBJ1-2	TGTGCCAGCAGCTTAGTTCCGGGACAGGTGATGGGCGGCTACACCTTC	CASSLVPGQVMGGYTF
many	NA	TRBV29-1	14	TRBJ2-3	TGCAGCGCTTTGAGGGACCTAGGGATGGATACGCAGTATTTT	CSALRDLGMDTQYF
NA	NA	TRBV11-2	16	TRBJ2-5	TGTGCCGGCAGCTTAGGATCGGCTAGCAGACAAGAGACCCAATACTTC	CAGSLGSASRQETQYF
NA	NA	TRBV7-9	18	TRBJ2-1	TGTGCCAGCAGCTTAGTGGGCCGTTGGGACCTCAGGATCAATGAGCAGTTCTTC	CASSLVGRWDLRINEQFF
many	NA	TRBV12-3/TRBV12-4	12	TRBJ2-7	TGTGCCAGCAGAATAAATTCCTACGAGCAGTACTTC	CASRINSYEQYF
NA	NA	TRBV7-8	12	TRBJ2-7	TGTACCAGCAGCCCTTCTCCCTACGAGCAGTACTTC	CTSSPSPYEQYF
few	NA	TRBV10-2	15	TRBJ1-4	TGCGCCAGCAGCCATGAGTTCTCAACTAATGAAAAACTGTTTTTT	CASSHEFSTNEKLFF
NA	NA	TRBV11-3	14	TRBJ2-3	TGTGCCAGCAGCTTAACCTCCGTAGGAGATACACAGTATTTT	CASSLTSVGDTQYF
few	NA	TRBV28	14	TRBJ1-2	TGTGCCAGCAGTCCCCCTTACGGGGGTTATGGCTACACCTTC	CASSPPYGGYGYTF
NA	TRBD2	TRBV7-9	15	TRBJ2-5	TGTGCCAGCAGCACAATAGCGGGAGGCGGGGAGACCCAGTACTTC	CASSTIAGGGETQYF
once	TRBD1	TRBV11-2	15	TRBJ2-7	TGTGCCAGCAGCTTAGAAAAGGGACAGGGCTATGAGCACTACTTC	CASSLEKGQGYEHYF
once	NA	TRBV11-2	13	TRBJ1-5	TGTGCCAGCAGCTGGGGGAGCGATCAGCCCCAGCATTTT	CASSWGSDQPQHF
few	TRBD2	TRBV5-6	14	TRBJ2-1	TGTGCCAGCAGCTTAGGCGAAACCGGGGGGGTGCAGTTCTTC	CASSLGETGGVQFF
many	NA	TRBV29-1	15	TRBJ2-4	TGCAGCGTTGAAGTAACTTCAGGGGCCAAAAACATTCAGTACTTC	CSVEVTSGAKNIQYF
many	NA	TRBV29-1	8	TRBJ1-1	TGCAGCGCAGGAGAAGCTTTCTTT	CSAGEAFF
many	NA	TRBV11-1	15	TRBJ1-4	TGTGCCAGCAGCCGTCCGACGGGGGGTAGTGAAAAACTGTTTTTT	CASSRPTGGSEKLFF
many	NA	TRBV12-3/TRBV12-4	15	TRBJ2-7	TGTGCCAGCAGTTTATACGCTAATGGCTACGACGAGCAGTACTTC	CASSLYANGYDEQYF
many	NA	TRBV6-1	14	TRBJ1-2	TGTGCCAGCAGTGTCACGACGGTTCTCTATGGCTACACCTTC	CASSVTTVLYGYTF
many	TRBD1	TRBV6-1	15	TRBJ2-6	TGTGCCAGCAGTGAACAGGGGGCTGGGGCCAACGTCCTGACTTTC	CASSEQGAGANVLTF
NA	TRBD1	TRBV6-6	15	TRBJ1-2	TGTGCCAGCAGTTCGACAGGGGTAGCTAATTATGGCTGCACCTTC	CASSSTGVANYGCTF
many	TRBD2	TRBV11-2	18	TRBJ2-2	TGTGCCAGCAGCCCTCCCACTAGCGGGAGAGGTCGCCCCGGGGAGCTGTTTTTT	CASSPPTSGRGRPGELFF
NA	NA	TRBV6-9	11	TRBJ1-5	TGTGCCAGTTCGTTGGGTCAGCCCCATCATTTT	CASSLGQPHHF
NA	NA	TRBV28	16	TRBJ2-3	TGTGCCAGCAGTTCGCCCCCAGGAGGGCGCACAGATACGCAGTATTTT	CASSSPPGGRTDTQYF
medium-sized	TRBD1	TRBV11-2	14	TRBJ2-7	TGTGCCAGCAGCCCCGGACAGGGTACCTACGAGCAGTACTTC	CASSPGQGTYEQYF
few	TRBD1	TRBV5-6	14	TRBJ2-7	TGTGCCAGCAGCCCGGGACAGGGGAATTACGAGCAGTACTTC	CASSPGQGNYEQYF
NA	NA	TRBV11-2	13	TRBJ2-1	TGTGCCAGCAGCACGATCCGGCTCAATGAGCAGTTCTTC	CASSTIRLNEQFF
NA	NA	TRBV11-3	12	TRBJ2-1	TGTGTCAGCAGCATAGAACGGAATGAGCAGTTCTTC	CVSSIERNEQFF
NA	NA	TRBV11-2	16	TRBJ2-1	TGTGCCAGCAGCTTAACTCTTGGGGACTCCCCAACGGAGCAGTTCTTC	CASSLTLGDSPTEQFF
many	NA	TRBV14	18	TRBJ2-7	TGTGCCAGCAGCCAGGAGGGATCCGGGACGACCAACTCCTACGAGCAGTACTTC	CASSQEGSGTTNSYEQYF
many	TRBD1	TRBV11-2	15	TRBJ1-6	TGTGCCAGCAGCTGGACAGGGGCCAATAATTCACCCCTCCACTTT	CASSWTGANNSPLHF
few	NA	TRBV6-1	14	TRBJ1-5	TGTGCCAGCAGTGAAGGCGGCAGCTATCAGCCCCAGCATTTT	CASSEGGSYQPQHF
many	TRBD2	TRBV6-2/TRBV6-3	15	TRBJ2-7	TGTGCCAGCAGTTACACAGGTGGACTAGCCCACGAGCAGTACTTC	CASSYTGGLAHEQYF
NA	NA	TRBV11-1	16	TRBJ2-2	TGTGCCAGCAACCCGACCGGGACTCCGGAACCCGGGGAGCTGTTTTTT	CASNPTGTPEPGELFF
many	NA	TRBV4-1	14	TRBJ1-2	TGCGCCAGCAGCCAAGTGGGAGGCAGGATCGGCTACACCTTC	CASSQVGGRIGYTF
NA	NA	TRBV2	14	TRBJ2-1	TGTGCCAGCAGTGAAAGAGGGCTAGAAGCTGAGCAGTTCTTC	CASSERGLEAEQFF